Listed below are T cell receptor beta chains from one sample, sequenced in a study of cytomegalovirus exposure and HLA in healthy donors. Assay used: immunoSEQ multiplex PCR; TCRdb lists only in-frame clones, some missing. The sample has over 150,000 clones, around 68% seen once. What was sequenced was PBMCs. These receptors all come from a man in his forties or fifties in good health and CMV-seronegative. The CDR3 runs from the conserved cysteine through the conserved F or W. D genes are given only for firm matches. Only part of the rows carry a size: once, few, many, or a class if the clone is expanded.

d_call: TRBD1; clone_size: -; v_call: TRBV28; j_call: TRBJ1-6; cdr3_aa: CASSFRGVGDRRNSPLHF; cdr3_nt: TGTGCCAGCAGTTTTCGTGGTGTAGGGGACAGGAGGAATTCACCCCTCCACTTT
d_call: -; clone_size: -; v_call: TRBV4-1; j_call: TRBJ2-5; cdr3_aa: CASSQGVPRGGWETQYF; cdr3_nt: TGCGCCAGCAGCCAAGGGGTTCCCAGGGGCGGGTGGGAGACCCAGTACTTC
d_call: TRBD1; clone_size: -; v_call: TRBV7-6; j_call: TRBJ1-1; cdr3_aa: CASSPGTGGDTEAFF; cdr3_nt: TGTGCCAGCAGCCCCGGGACAGGGGGAGACACTGAAGCTTTCTTT
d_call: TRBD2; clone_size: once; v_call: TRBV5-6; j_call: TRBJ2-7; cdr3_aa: CASSLLAGEPYEQYF; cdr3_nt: TGTGCCAGCAGCTTACTAGCGGGGGAGCCCTACGAGCAGTACTTC
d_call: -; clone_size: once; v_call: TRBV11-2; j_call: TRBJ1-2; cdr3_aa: CASSSVGGNYGYTF; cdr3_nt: TGTGCCAGCAGCTCCGTGGGGGGGAACTATGGCTACACCTTC
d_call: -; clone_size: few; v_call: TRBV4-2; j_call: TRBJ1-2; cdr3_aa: CASSPRDIRTNGYTF; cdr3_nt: TGTGCCAGCAGCCCTAGGGACATTAGGACGAACGGCTACACCTTC
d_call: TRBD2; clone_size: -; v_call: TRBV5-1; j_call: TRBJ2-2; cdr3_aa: CASSLKIAGVGELFF; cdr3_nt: TGCGCCAGCAGCTTGAAGATTGCGGGGGTCGGGGAGCTGTTTTTT
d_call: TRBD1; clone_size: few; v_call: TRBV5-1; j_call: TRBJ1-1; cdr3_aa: CASSSWSGGVTNTEAFF; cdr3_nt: TGCGCCAGCAGCTCCTGGTCAGGGGGCGTTACGAACACTGAAGCTTTCTTT
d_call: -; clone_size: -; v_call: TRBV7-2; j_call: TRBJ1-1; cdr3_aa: CASSLVWGVSEAFF; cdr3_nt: TGTGCCAGCAGCTTAGTTTGGGGAGTATCTGAAGCTTTCTTT
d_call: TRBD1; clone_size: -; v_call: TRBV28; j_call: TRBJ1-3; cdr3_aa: CASSLQGRNTIYF; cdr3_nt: TGTGCCAGCAGCTTACAGGGGAGAAACACCATATATTTT
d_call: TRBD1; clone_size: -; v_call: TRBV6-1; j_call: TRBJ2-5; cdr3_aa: CASSVNRGQETQYF; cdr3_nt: TGTGCCAGCAGTGTGAACAGGGGCCAAGAGACCCAGTACTTC
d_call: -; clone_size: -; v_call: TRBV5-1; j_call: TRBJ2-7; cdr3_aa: CASSLAAGDYEQYF; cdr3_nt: TGCGCCAGCAGCTTGGCGGCAGGGGACTACGAGCAGTACTTC
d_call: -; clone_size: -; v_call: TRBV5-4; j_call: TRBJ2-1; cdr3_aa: CASSLGGGELYNEQFF; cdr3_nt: TGTGCCAGCAGCTTGGGGGGTGGGGAGCTGTACAATGAGCAGTTCTTC
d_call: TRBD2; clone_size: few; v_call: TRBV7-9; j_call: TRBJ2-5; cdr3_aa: CASSTEGTREETQYF; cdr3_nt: TGTGCCAGCAGCACCGAAGGGACTAGGGAAGAGACCCAGTACTTC
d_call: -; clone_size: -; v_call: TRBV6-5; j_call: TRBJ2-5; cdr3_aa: CASSSSSPGQGSTQYF; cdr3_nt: TGTGCCAGCAGTTCTTCTTCTCCGGGACAAGGGTCTACCCAGTACTTC
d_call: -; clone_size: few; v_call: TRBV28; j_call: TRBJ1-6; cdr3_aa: CASTPGQGLFALHF; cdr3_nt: TGTGCCAGCACCCCGGGCCAGGGTCTTTTCGCCCTCCACTTT
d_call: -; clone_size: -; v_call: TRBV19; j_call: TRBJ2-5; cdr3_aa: CASSTGGAQETQYF; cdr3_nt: TGTGCCAGTAGTACCGGAGGGGCACAAGAGACCCAGTACTTC
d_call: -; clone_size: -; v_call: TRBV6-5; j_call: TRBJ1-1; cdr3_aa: CASSYSRGSTEAFF; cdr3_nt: TGTGCCAGCAGTTACTCCCGGGGAAGCACTGAAGCTTTCTTC
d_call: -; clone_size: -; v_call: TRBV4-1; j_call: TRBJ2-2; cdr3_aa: CASSQSLIWKGIQGNTGELFF; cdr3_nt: TGCGCCAGCAGCCAATCATTAATTTGGAAGGGAATACAGGGGAACACCGGGGAGCTGTTTTTT
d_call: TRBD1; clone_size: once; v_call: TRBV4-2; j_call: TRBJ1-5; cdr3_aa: CASSLTGQGKNQPQHF; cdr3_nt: TGTGCCAGCAGCCTAACGGGACAGGGCAAGAATCAGCCCCAGCATTTT
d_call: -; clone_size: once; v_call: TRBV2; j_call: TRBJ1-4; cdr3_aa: CASSVQGGGEKLFF; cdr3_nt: TGTGCCAGCAGTGTACAGGGAGGGGGTGAAAAACTGTTTTTT
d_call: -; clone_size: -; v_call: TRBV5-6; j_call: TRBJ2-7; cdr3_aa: CASSPLRKNEQYF; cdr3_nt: TGTGCCAGCAGCCCACTCCGTAAAAACGAGCAGTACTTC
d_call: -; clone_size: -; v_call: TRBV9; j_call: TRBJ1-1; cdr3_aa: CASSVEWNTEAFF; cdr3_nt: TGTGCCAGCAGCGTTGAGTGGAACACTGAAGCTTTCTTT
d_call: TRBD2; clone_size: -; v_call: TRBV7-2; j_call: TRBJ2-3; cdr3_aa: CASSLPTSGRDTQYF; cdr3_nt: TGTGCCAGCAGTCTGCCCACTAGCGGGCGGGATACGCAGTATTTT
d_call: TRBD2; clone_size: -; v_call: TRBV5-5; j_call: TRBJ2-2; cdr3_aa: CASSLGGSTGELFF; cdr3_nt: TGTGCCAGCAGCCTCGGGGGGTCCACCGGGGAGCTGTTTTTT
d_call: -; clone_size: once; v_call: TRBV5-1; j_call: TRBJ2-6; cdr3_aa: CASSRSTSGANVLTF; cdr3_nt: TGCGCCAGCAGTAGGAGCACCTCTGGGGCCAACGTCCTGACTTTC
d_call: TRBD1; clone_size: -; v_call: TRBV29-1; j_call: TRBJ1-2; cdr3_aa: CSVAVIGGNYGYTF; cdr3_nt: TGCAGCGTTGCGGTTATAGGGGGCAACTATGGCTACACCTTC
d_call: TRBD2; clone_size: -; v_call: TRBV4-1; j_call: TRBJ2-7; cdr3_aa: CASSRQSGEYEQYF; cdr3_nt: TGCGCCAGCAGCCGACAGAGCGGGGAGTACGAGCAGTACTTC
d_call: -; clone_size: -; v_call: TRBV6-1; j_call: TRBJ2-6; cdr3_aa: CASSDSGGANVLTF; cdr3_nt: TGTGCCAGCAGTGATTCGGGAGGGGCCAACGTCCTGACTTTC
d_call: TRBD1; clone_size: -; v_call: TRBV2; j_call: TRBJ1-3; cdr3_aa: CASGQGASAGNTIYF; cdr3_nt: TGTGCCAGCGGACAGGGGGCCTCCGCTGGAAACACCATATATTTT
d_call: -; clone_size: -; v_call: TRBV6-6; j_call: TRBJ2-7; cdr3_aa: CASGPGGRSYEQYF; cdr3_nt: TGTGCCAGCGGCCCCGGGGGGCGCTCCTACGAGCAGTACTTC
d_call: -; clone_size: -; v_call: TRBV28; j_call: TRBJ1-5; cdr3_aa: CASKGLRGQPQHF; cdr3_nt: TGTGCCAGCAAGGGGCTTCGAGGACAGCCCCAGCATTTT
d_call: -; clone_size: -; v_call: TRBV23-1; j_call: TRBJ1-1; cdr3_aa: CASSQTPRNTEAFF; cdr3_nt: TGCGCCAGCAGTCAGACTCCGCGGAACACTGAAGCTTTCTTT
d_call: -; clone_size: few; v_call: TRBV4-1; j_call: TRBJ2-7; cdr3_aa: CASSQGPGTSYEQYF; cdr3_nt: TGCGCCAGCAGCCAAGGTCCCGGGACATCCTACGAGCAGTACTTC
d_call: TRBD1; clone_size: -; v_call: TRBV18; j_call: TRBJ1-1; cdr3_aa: CASSPLDRGNEAFF; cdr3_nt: TGTGCCAGCTCACCTTTAGACAGGGGAAACGAAGCTTTCTTT
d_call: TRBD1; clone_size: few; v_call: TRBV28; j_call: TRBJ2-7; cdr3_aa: CASSLPGTGGREQYF; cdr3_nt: TGTGCCAGCAGTCTCCCTGGGACAGGGGGCAGGGAGCAGTACTTC
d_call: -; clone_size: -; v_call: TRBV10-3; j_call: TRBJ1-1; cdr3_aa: CAISEGTLNTEAFF; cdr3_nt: TGTGCCATCAGTGAGGGGACACTGAACACTGAAGCTTTCTTT
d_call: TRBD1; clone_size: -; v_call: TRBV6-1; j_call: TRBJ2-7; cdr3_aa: CASSEAYTGQLGVGYEQYF; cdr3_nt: TGTGCCAGCAGTGAAGCGTATACGGGACAGCTGGGAGTAGGCTACGAGCAGTACTTC
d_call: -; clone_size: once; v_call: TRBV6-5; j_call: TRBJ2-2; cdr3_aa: CASSYYVGGNTGELFF; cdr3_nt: TGTGCCAGCAGTTACTACGTAGGGGGTAACACCGGGGAGCTGTTTTTT
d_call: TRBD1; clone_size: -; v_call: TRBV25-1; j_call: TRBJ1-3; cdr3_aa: CASSGDRVNSGNTIYF; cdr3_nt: TGTGCCAGCAGTGGGGACAGGGTAAACTCTGGAAACACCATATATTTT
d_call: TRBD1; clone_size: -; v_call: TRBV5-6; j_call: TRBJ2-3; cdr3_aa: CASSPRTGSTDTQYF; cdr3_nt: TGTGCCAGCAGCCCCCGGACAGGTAGCACAGATACGCAGTATTTT
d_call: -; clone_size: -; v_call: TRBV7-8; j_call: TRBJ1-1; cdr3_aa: CASSPGQLNTEAFF; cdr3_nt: TGTGCCAGCAGCCCGGGACAATTGAACACTGAAGCTTTCTTT
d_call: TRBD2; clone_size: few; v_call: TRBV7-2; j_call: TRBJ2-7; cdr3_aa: CASSLGRLAGNYEQYF; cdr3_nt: TGTGCCAGCAGCTTAGGACGTCTAGCGGGGAACTACGAGCAGTACTTC
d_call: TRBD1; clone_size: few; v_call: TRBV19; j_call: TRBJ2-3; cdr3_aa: CASSANRGYTQYF; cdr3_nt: TGTGCCAGTAGTGCCAACAGGGGGTATACGCAGTATTTT
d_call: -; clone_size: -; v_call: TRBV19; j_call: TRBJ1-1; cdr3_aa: CASSTIRGENTEAFF; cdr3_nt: TGTGCCAGTAGTACCATAAGGGGCGAGAACACTGAAGCTTTCTTT
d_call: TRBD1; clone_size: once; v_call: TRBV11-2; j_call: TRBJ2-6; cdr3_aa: CASSLGTGEAGANVLTF; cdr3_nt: TGTGCCAGCAGCTTAGGGACAGGGGAGGCTGGGGCCAACGTCCTGACTTTC
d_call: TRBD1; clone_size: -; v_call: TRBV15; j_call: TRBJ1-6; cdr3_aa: CATSRVTTGTVYNSPLHF; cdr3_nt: TGTGCCACCAGCAGAGTCACTACAGGGACAGTCTATAATTCACCCCTCCACTTT
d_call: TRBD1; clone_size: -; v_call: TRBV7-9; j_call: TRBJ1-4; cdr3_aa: CASSRPGQGNEKLFF; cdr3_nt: TGTGCCAGCAGCCGACCGGGACAGGGTAATGAAAAACTGTTTTTT